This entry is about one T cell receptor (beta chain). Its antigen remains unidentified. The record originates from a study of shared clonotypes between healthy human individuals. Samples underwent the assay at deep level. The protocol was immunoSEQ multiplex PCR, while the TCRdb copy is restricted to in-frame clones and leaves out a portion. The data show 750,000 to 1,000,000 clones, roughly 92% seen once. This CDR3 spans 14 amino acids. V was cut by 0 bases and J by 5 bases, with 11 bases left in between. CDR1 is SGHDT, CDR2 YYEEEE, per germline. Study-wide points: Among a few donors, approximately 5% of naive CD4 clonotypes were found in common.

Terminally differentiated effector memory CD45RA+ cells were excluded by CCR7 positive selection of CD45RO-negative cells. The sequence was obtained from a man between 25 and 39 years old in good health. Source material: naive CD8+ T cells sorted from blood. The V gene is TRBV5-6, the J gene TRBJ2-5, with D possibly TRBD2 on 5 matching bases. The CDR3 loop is CASSLGASPETQYF. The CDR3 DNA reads TGTGCCAGCAGCTTGGGCGCTAGCCCGGAGACCCAGTACTTC.